This T cell receptor beta chain was retrieved from a study of early T cells in non-severe SARS-CoV-2 infection. Study summary: Sequenced bulk RNA came from whole blood that was unsorted, and chains were unpaired. Study-wide results and caveats: A preference for anti-spike CD8 responses marked VDJdb matching, which missed private and CD4 specificities.

The TCR library protocol was used to attach unique molecular identifiers. These identifiers were attached to individual cDNA molecules. Each CDR3 protein is one row after TCRdb ran MiXCR on the 5' RACE reads. The sample lists over 75,000 distinct CDR3 sequences; about 15% were seen once. Germline V CDR1 and CDR2: MNHNS, SASEGT. The CDR3 loop spans 14 amino acids. Trimming took off 5 bases at V and 6 bases at J, with 16 bases between the two ends. Only a few counts were recorded for this clonotype. Its antigen is undetermined. The chain carries TRBV6-1 and TRBJ1-1, with D perhaps TRBD1 (5 bases). The sequencing input was whole blood. The sequence was collected from an adult who was a healthcare worker with PCR-confirmed SARS-CoV-2 infection or an uninfected control (not recorded which). DNA for the CDR3: TGTGCCAGCAGTCAGGACAACGGGTCCCCTGAAGCTTTCTTT. Protein product: CASSQDNGSPEAFF.